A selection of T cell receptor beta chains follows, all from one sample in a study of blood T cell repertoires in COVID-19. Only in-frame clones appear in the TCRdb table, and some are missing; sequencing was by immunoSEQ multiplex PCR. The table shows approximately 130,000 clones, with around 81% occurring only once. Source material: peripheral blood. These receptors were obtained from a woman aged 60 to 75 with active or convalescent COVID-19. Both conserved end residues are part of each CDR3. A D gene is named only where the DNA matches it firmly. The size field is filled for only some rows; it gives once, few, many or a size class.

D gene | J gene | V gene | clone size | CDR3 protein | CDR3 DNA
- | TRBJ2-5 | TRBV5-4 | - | CASSVGGPPETQYF | TGTGCCAGCAGCGTGGGGGGGCCCCCAGAGACCCAGTACTTC
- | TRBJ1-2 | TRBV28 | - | CASSITLNNWGYTF | TGTGCCAGCAGCATCACACTAAACAATTGGGGCTACACCTTC
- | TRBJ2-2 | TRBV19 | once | CASSIMVSSAGELFF | TGTGCCAGTAGTATAATGGTTAGTTCCGCCGGGGAGCTGTTTTTT
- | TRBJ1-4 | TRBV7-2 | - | CASSQAAGNEKLFF | TGTGCCAGCAGCCAAGCGGCGGGGAATGAAAAACTGTTTTTT
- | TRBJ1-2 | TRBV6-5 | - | CASSPRRSSYGYTF | TGTGCCAGCAGCCCCCGGAGGTCTTCCTATGGCTACACCTTC
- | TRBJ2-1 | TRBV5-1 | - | CASSLLGAANEQFF | TGCGCCAGCAGCTTGCTAGGCGCCGCGAATGAGCAGTTCTTC
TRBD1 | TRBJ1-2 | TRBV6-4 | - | CASSDGTGGAGYGYTF | TGTGCCAGCAGTGACGGGACAGGGGGCGCGGGGTATGGCTACACCTTC
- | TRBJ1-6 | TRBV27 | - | CASSPTMGMTDSPLHF | TGTGCCAGCAGCCCCACAATGGGCATGACGGATTCACCCCTCCACTTT
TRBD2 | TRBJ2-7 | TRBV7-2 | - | CASSLGLAGEYEQYF | TGTGCCAGCAGCCTGGGACTAGCGGGAGAATACGAGCAGTACTTC
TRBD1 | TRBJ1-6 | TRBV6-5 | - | CASSIQTGHDSPLHF | TGTGCCAGCAGTATCCAGACAGGGCATGATTCACCCCTCCACTTT
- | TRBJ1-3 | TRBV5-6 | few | CASSLYGTNSGNTIYF | TGTGCCAGCAGCTTGTATGGGACAAACTCTGGAAACACCATATATTTT
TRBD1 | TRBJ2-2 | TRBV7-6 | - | CASSRQGAAGELFF | TGTGCCAGCAGCCGACAGGGGGCCGCCGGGGAGCTGTTTTTT
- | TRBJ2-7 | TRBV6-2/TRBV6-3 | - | CASSYPERGHYEQYF | TGTGCCAGCAGTTACCCGGAGCGGGGACACTACGAGCAGTACTTC
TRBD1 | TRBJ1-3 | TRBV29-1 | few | CSVGTGLGNTIYF | TGCAGCGTTGGGACAGGGTTGGGAAACACCATATATTTT
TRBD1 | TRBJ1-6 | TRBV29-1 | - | CSGGQGKVSPLHF | TGCAGCGGCGGACAGGGTAAAGTTTCACCCCTCCACTTT
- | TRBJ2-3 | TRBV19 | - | CASSMRRGRTDTQYF | TGTGCCAGTAGTATGAGGCGGGGGCGCACAGATACGCAGTATTTT
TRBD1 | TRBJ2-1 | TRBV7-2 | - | CASSPDRDNEQFF | TGTGCCAGCAGCCCGGACAGGGACAATGAGCAGTTCTTC
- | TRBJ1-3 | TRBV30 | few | CAWTASNSGNTIYF | TGTGCCTGGACGGCTAGTAACTCTGGAAACACCATATATTTT
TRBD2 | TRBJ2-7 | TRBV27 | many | CASSGTSGAYEQYF | TGTGCCAGCAGTGGGACTAGCGGAGCCTACGAGCAGTACTTC
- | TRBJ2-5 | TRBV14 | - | CASSQLRGSGETQYF | TGTGCCAGCAGCCAACTAAGGGGATCTGGAGAGACCCAGTACTTC
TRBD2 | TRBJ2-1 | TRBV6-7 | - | CASGTGTSGNNEQFF | TGTGCCAGTGGAACCGGGACTAGCGGGAACAATGAGCAGTTCTTC
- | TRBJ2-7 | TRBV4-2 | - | CASSQVGRETYEQYF | TGTGCCAGCAGCCAAGTGGGTCGGGAGACCTACGAGCAGTACTTC
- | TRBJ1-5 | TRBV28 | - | CASSLVAKTYSNQPQHF | TGTGCCAGCAGTTTGGTCGCTAAAACCTATAGCAATCAGCCCCAGCATTTT
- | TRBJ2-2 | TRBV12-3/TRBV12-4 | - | CASRTGNTGELFF | TGTGCCAGCAGGACAGGGAACACCGGGGAGCTGTTTTTT
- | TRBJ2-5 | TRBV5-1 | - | CASSLAEPLPETQYF | TGCGCCAGCAGCTTGGCTGAGCCATTACCGGAGACCCAGTACTTC
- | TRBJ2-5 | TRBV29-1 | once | CSVQALAGETQYF | TGCAGCGTTCAGGCACTCGCTGGGGAGACCCAGTACTTC
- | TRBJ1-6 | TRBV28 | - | CASTAGANNSPLHF | TGTGCCAGCACAGCAGGGGCTAATAATTCACCCCTCCACTTT
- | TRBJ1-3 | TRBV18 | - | CASSLIQGGSSGNTIYF | TGTGCCAGCTCACTCATACAGGGAGGGAGCTCTGGAAACACCATATATTTT
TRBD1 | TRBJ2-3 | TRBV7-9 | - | CASSLVAGGADTQYF | TGTGCCAGCAGCTTAGTCGCAGGGGGAGCAGATACGCAGTATTTT
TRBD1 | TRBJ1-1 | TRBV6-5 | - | CASSYSSGQGRTEAFF | TGTGCCAGCAGTTACTCTTCGGGACAGGGTAGGACTGAAGCTTTCTTT
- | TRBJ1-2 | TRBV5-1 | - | CASSLRVRNYGYTF | TGCGCCAGCAGCTTACGTGTGCGGAACTATGGCTACACCTTC
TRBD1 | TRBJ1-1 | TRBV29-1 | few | CSGYRGMNTEAFF | TGCAGCGGGTACAGGGGCATGAACACTGAAGCTTTCTTT
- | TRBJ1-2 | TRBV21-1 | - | CASRPGHPRGYTF | TGTGCCAGCAGACCCGGTCACCCGAGGGGCTACACCTTC
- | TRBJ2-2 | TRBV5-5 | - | CASSQPSGELFF | TGTGCCAGCAGCCAACCGAGCGGGGAGCTGTTTTTT
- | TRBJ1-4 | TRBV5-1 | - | CASSLGQFNEKLFF | TGCGCCAGCAGCTTGGGACAGTTTAATGAAAAACTGTTTTTT
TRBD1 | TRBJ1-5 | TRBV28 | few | CASSYGQAWQPQHF | TGTGCCAGCAGTTACGGACAGGCTTGGCAGCCCCAGCATTTT
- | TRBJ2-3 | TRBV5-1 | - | CASSLAPRYTQYF | TGCGCCAGCAGCTTGGCCCCGCGGTATACGCAGTATTTT
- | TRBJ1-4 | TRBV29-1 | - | CSVEAGADEKLFF | TGCAGCGTTGAGGCAGGTGCTGATGAAAAACTGTTTTTT
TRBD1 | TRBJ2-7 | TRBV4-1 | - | CASSPYEQGAYEQYF | TGCGCCAGCAGCCCATACGAACAGGGGGCCTACGAGCAGTACTTC
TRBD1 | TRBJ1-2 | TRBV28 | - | CASSLEPTGGNYGYTF | TGTGCCAGCAGTTTAGAACCGACAGGGGGCAACTATGGCTACACCTTC
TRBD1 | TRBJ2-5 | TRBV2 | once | CASKIQGPTQETQYF | TGTGCCAGCAAAATACAGGGGCCGACCCAAGAGACCCAGTACTTC
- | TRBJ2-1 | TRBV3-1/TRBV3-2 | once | CASSQSFGEQFF | TGTGCCAGCAGCCAATCGTTCGGTGAGCAGTTCTTC